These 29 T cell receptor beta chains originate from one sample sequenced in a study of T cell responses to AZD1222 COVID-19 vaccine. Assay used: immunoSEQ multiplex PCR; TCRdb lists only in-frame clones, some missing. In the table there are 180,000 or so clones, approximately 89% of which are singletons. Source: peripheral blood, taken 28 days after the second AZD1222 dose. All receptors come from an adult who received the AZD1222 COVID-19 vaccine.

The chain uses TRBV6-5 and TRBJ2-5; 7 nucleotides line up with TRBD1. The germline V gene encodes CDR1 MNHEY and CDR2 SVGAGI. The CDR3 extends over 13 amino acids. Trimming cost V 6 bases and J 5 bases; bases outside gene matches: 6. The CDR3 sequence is CASRGGLGETQYF. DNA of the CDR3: TGTGCCAGCAGAGGGGGCTTGGGGGAGACCCAGTACTTC.

CDR3 coding DNA: TGTGCCAGCAGTTCAAGGACAGGGAAAGCTTTCTTT. Translating it yields CASSSRTGKAFF. The chain joins TRBV12-3 or TRBV12-4 to TRBJ1-1; 8 bases map to TRBD1. V gave up 4 bases and J gave up 9 bases; unmatched junction bases: 4. CDR3 length equals 12 residues.

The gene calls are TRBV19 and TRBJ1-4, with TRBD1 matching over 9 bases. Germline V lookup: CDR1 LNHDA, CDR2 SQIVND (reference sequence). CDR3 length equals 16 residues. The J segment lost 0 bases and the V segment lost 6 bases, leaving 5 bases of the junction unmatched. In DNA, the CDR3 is TGTGCCAGTAGCCTACGGACAGGGGCAACTAATGAAAAACTGTTTTTT. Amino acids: CASSLRTGATNEKLFF.

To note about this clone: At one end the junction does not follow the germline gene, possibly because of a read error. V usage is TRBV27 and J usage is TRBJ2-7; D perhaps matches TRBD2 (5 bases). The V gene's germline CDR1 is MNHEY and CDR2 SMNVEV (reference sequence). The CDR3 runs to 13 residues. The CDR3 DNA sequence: TGTGCCAGCAGTTCGGGGTCCTCCGACGAGCAGTACTTC. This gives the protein CASSSGSSDEQYF.

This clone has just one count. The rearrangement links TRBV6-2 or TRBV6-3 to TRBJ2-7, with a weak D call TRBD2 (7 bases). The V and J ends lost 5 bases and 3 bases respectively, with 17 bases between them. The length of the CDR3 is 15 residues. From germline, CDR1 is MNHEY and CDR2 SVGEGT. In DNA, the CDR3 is TGTGCCAGCAGTCTTTCGGGGGGCCGGGGCTACGAGCAGTACTTC. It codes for CASSLSGGRGYEQYF.

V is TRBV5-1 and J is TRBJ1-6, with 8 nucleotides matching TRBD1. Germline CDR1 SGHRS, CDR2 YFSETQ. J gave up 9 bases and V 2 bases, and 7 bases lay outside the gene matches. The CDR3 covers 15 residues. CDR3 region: CASSFGTGQGSPLHF. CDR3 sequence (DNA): TGCGCCAGCAGCTTCGGGACAGGACAAGGTTCACCCCTCCACTTT.

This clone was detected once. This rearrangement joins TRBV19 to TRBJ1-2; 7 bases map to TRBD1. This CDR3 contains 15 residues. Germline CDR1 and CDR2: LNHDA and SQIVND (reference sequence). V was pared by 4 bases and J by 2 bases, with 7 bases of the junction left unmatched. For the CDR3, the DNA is TGTGCCAGTAGTAACCCAGGGACAGCAAACTATGGCTACACCTTC. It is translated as CASSNPGTANYGYTF.

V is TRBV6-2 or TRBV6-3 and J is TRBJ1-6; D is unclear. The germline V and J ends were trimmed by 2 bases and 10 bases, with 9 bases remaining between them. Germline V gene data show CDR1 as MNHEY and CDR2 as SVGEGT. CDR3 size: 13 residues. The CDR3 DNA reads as TGTGCCAGCAGTTACACTCGCTCCTCACCCCTCCACTTT. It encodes CASSYTRSSPLHF.

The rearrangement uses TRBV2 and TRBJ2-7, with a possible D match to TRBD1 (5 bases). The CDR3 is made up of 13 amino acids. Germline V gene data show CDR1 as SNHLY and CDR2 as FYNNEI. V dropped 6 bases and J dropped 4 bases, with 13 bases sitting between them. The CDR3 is CASSNQGKYEQYF. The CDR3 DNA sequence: TGTGCCAGCAGCAATCAGGGAAAATACGAGCAGTACTTC.

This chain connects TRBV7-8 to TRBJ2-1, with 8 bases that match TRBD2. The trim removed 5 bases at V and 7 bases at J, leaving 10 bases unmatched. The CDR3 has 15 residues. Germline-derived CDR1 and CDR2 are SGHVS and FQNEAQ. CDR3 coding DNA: TGTGCCAGCAGCCCCCGCGGGGGGAGCTGGAATGAGCAGTTCTTC. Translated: CASSPRGGSWNEQFF.

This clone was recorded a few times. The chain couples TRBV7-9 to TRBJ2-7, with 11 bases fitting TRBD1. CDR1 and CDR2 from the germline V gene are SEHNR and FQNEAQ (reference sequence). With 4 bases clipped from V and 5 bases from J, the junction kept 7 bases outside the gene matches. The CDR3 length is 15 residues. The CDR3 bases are TGTGCCAGCAGCTCGCGGGACAGGGGGTACGACGAGCAGTACTTC. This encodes CASSSRDRGYDEQYF.

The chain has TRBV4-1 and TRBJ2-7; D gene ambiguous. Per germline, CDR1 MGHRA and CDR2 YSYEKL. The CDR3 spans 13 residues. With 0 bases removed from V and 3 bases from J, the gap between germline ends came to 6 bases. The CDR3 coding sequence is TGCGCCAGCAGCCAAGATCTAAACTACGAGCAGTACTTC. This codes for CASSQDLNYEQYF.

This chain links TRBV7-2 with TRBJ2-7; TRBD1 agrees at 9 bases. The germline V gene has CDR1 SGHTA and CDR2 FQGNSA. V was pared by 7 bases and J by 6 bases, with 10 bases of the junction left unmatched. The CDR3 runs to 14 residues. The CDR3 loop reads CASTAGTGYLEQYF. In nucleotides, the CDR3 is TGTGCCAGCACGGCCGGGACAGGGTATCTCGAGCAGTACTTC.

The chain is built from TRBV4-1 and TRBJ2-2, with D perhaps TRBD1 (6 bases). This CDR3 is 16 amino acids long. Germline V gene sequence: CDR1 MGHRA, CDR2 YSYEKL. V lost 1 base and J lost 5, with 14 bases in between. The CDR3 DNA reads TGCGCCAGCAGCCAAGGGGTACAGGGAAAGACCGGGGAGCTGTTTTTT. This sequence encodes CASSQGVQGKTGELFF.

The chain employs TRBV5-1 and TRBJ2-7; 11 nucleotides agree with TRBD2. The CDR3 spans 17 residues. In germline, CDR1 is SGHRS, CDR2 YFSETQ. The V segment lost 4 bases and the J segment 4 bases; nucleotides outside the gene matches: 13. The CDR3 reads CASSMGALAGGGYEQYF. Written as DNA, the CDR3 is TGCGCCAGCAGCATGGGAGCTCTAGCGGGAGGAGGATACGAGCAGTACTTC.

The CDR3 loop is CASSSGQAFVNTEAFF. The DNA for the CDR3 is TGTGCCAGCAGTTCCGGACAGGCCTTCGTGAACACTGAAGCTTTCTTT. This chain joins TRBV6-5 and TRBJ1-1; 7 bases line up with TRBD1. After removal of 4 bases from V and 0 bases from J, the junction contained 8 bases not matched to a gene. Germline assignment: CDR1 MNHEY and CDR2 SVGAGI. The CDR3 spans 16 residues.

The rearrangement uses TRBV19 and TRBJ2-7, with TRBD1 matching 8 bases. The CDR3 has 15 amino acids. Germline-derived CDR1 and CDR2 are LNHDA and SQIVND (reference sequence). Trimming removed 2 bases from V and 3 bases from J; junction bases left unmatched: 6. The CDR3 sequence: CASSIKGQGNYEQYF. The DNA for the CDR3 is TGTGCCAGTAGTATAAAAGGACAGGGAAACTACGAGCAGTACTTC.

CDR3 in amino acids: CATSRDWGLASTYEQYF. CDR3 DNA: TGTGCCACCAGCAGAGATTGGGGACTAGCGTCCACCTACGAGCAGTACTTC. The chain recombines TRBV15 with TRBJ2-5; 10 nucleotides match TRBD2. The DNA end is more similar to TRBJ2-7, so the J call may be wrong. The CDR3 contains 17 residues. The germline V gene has CDR1 LNHNV and CDR2 YYDKDF (reference sequence).

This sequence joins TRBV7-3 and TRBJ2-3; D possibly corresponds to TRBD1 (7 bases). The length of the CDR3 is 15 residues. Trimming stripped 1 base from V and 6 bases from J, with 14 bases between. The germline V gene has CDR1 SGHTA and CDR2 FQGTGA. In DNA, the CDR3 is TGTGCCAGCAGCTTAATGTTGACAGGGAGGGATACGCAGTATTTT. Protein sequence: CASSLMLTGRDTQYF.

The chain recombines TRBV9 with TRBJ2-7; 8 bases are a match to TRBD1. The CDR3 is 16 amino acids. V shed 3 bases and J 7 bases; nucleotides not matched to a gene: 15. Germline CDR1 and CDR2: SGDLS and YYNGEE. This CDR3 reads CASSDSGGLLSGEQYF. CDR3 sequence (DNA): TGTGCCAGCAGCGATTCAGGGGGCCTCTTGTCTGGGGAGCAGTACTTC.

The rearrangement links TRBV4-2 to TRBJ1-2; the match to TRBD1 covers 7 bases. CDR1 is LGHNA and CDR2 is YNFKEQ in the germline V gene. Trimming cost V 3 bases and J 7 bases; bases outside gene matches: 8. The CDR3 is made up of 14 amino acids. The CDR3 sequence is CASSHSDRALGYTF. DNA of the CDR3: TGTGCCAGCAGCCATTCCGACAGGGCCCTTGGCTACACCTTC.

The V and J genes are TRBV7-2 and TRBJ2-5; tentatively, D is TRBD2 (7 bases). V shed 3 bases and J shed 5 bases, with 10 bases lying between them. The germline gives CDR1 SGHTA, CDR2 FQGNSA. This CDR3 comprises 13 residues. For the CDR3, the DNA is TGTGCCAGCAGCTTCGGGGGGCGGGAGACCCAGTACTTC. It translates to CASSFGGRETQYF.

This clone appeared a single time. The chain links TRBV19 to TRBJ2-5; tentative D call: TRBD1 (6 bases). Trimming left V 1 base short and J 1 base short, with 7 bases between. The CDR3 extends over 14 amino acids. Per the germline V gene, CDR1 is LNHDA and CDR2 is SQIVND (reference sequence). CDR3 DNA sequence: TGTGCCAGTAGTATAGGGACAGCCCAAGAGACCCAGTACTTC. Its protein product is CASSIGTAQETQYF.

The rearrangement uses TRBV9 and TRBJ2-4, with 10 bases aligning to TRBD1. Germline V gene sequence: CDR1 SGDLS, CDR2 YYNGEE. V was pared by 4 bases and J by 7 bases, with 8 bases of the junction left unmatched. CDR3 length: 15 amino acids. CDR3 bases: TGTGCCAGCAGCCCAACGCCGGGACAGGGGAACATTCAGTACTTC. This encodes CASSPTPGQGNIQYF.

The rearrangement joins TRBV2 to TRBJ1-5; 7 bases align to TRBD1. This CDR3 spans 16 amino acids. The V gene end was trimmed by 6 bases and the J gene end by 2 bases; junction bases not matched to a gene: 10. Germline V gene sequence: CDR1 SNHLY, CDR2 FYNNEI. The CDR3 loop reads CASSNRGYGGNQPQHF. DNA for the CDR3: TGTGCCAGCAGCAACAGGGGATATGGTGGCAATCAGCCCCAGCATTTT.

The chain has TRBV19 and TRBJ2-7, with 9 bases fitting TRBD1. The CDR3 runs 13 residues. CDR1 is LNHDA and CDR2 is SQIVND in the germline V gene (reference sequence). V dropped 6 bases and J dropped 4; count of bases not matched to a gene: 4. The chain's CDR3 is CASRGTGNYEQYF. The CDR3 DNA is TGTGCCAGTAGGGGGACAGGGAATTACGAGCAGTACTTC.

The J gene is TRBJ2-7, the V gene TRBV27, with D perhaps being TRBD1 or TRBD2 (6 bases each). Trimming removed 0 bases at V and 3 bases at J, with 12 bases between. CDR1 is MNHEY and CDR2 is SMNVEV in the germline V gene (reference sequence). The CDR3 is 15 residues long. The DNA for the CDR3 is TGTGCCAGCAGTTTATCGGTAGGGGGAGGCTACGAGCAGTACTTC. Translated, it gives CASSLSVGGGYEQYF.

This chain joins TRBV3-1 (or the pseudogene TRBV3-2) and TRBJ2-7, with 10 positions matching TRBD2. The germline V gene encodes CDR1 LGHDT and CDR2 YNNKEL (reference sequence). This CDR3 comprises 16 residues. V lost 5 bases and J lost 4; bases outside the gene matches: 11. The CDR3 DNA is TGTGCCAGCAGCGACGGACCGGGACTAGCGCTATACGAGCAGTACTTC. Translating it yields CASSDGPGLALYEQYF.

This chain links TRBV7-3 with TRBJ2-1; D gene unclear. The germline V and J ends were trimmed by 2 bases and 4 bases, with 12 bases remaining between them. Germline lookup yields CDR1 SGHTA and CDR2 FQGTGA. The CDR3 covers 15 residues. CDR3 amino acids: CASSLGPSHYNEQFF. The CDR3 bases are TGTGCCAGCAGCTTAGGTCCTTCCCATTACAATGAGCAGTTCTTC.